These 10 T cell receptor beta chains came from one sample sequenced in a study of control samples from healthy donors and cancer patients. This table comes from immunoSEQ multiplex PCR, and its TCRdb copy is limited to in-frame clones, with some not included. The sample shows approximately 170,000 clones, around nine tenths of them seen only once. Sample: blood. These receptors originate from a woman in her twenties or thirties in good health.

This CDR3 reads CASSSRGGLAGRGEQFF. The CDR3 DNA reads as TGTGCCAGCAGCTCACGCGGGGGACTAGCGGGAAGGGGTGAGCAGTTCTTC. The chain combines TRBV7-3 with TRBJ2-1; TRBD2 aligns across 13 bases. The CDR3 length is 17 residues. The trim removed 4 bases at V and 9 bases at J, leaving 12 bases unmatched. CDR1 is SGHTA and CDR2 is FQGTGA in the germline V gene.

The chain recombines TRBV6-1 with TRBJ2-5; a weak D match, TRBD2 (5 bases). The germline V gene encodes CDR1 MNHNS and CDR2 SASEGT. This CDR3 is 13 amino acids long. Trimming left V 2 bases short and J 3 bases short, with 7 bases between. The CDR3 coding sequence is TGTGCCAGCAGTGAACTCGGGGAAGAGACCCAGTACTTC. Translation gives CASSELGEETQYF.

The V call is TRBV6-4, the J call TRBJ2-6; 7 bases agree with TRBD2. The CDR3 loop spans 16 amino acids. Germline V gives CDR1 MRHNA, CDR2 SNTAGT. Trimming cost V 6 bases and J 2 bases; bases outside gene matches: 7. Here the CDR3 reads CASSPERGAGANVLTF. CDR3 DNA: TGTGCCAGCAGCCCTGAACGGGGGGCTGGGGCCAACGTCCTGACTTTC.

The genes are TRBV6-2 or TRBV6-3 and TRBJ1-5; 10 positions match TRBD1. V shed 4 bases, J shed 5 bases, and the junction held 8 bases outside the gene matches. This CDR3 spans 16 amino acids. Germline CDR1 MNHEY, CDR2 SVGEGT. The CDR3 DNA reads TGTGCCAGCAGTTCATCCCTGACAGGGGGCGATCAGCCCCAGCATTTT. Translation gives CASSSSLTGGDQPQHF.

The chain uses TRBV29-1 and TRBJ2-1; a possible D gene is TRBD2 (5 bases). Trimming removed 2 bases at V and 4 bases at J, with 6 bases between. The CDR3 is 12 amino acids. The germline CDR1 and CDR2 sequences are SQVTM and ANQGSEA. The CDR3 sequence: CSVESGYNEQFF. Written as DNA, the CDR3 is TGCAGCGTTGAATCGGGGTACAATGAGCAGTTCTTC.

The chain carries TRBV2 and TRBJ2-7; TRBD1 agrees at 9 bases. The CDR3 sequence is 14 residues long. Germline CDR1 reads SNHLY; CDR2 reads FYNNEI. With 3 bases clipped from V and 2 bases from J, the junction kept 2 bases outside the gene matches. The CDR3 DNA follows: TGTGCCAGCAGTGAGGGACAGGGTACCTACGAGCAGTACTTC. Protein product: CASSEGQGTYEQYF.

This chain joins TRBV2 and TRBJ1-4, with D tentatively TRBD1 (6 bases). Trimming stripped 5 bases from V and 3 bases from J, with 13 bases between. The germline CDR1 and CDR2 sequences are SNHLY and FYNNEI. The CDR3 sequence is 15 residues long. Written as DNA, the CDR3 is TGTGCCAGCAGTCGTAGGGGGTTGGCTAATGAAAAACTGTTTTTT. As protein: CASSRRGLANEKLFF.

CDR3 loop: CASSVGEGIGQPQHF. CDR3 nucleotide sequence: TGTGCCAGCAGCGTTGGGGAGGGAATAGGACAGCCCCAGCATTTT. V gene TRBV9 combines with J gene TRBJ1-5; D call uncertain. The germline CDR1 and CDR2 sequences are SGDLS and YYNGEE. The CDR3 contains 15 residues. V was trimmed by 2 bases and J by 7 bases, leaving 16 bases between them.

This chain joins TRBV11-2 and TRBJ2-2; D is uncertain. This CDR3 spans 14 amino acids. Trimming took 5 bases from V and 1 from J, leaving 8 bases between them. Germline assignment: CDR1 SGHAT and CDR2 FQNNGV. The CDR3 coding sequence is TGTGCCAGCAGCCGTATTTGGAACACCGGGGAGCTGTTTTTT. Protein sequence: CASSRIWNTGELFF.

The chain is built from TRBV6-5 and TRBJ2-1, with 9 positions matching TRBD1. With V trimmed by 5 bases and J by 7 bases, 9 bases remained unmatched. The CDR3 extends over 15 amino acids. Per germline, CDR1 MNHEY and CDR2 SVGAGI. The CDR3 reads CASSTGQGMRNEQFF. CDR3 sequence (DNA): TGTGCCAGCAGTACCGGACAGGGGATGAGAAATGAGCAGTTCTTC.